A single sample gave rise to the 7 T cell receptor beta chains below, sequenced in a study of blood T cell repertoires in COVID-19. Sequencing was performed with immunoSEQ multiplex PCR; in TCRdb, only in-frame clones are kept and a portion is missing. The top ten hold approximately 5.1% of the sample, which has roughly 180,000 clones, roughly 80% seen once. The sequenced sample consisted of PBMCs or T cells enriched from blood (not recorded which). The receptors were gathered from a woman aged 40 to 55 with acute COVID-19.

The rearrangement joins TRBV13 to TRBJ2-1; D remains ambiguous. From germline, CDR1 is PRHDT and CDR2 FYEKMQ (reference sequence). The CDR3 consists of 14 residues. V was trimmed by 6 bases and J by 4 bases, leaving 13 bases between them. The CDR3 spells CASRRLTEYNEQFF. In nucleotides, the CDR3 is TGTGCCAGCAGAAGACTCACCGAGTACAATGAGCAGTTCTTC. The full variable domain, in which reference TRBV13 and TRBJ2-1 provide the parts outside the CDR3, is AAGVIQSPRHLIKEKRETATLKCYPIPRHDTVYWYQQGPGQDPQFLISFYEKMQSDKGSIPDRFSAQQFSDYHSELNMSSLELGDSALYFCASRRLTEYNEQFFGPGTRLTVL.

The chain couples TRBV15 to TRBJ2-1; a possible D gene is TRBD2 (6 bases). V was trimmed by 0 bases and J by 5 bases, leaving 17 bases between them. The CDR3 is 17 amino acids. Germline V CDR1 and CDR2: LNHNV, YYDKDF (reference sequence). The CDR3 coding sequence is TGTGCCACCAGCAGAGATTATTGGGGAGGCCCTAACAATGAGCAGTTCTTC. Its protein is CATSRDYWGGPNNEQFF.

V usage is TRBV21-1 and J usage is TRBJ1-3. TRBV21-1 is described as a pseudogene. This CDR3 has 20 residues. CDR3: CASSKEMGGSRRAPGNTIYF. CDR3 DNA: TGTGCCAGCAGCAAAGAGATGGGGGGTTCAAGGAGGGCGCCTGGAAACACCATATATTTT.

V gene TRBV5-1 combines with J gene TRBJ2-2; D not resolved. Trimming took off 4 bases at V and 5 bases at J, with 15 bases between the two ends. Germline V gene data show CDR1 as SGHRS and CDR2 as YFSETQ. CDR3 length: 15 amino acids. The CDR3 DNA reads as TGCGCCAGCAGCCCGAGCCCCCCAAATACCGGGGAGCTGTTTTTT. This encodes CASSPSPPNTGELFF.

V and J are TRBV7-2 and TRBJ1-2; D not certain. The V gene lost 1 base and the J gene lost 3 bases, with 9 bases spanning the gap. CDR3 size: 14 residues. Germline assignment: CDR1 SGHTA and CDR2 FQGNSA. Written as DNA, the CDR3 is TGTGCCAGCAGCTTAGAATCGACTCACTATGGCTACACCTTC. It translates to CASSLESTHYGYTF. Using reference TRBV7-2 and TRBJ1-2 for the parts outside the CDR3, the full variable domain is GAGVSQSPSNKVTEKGKDVELRCDPISGHTALYWYRQSLGQGLEFLIYFQGNSAPDKSGLPSDRFSAERTGGSVSTLTIQRTQQEDSAVYLCASSLESTHYGYTFGSGTRLTVV.

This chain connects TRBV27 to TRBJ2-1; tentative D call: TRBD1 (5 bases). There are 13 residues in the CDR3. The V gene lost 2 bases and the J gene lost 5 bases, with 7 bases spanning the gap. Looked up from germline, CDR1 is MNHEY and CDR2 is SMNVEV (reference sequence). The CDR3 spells CASSLQGDNEQFF. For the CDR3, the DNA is TGTGCCAGCAGTTTACAGGGCGACAATGAGCAGTTCTTC.

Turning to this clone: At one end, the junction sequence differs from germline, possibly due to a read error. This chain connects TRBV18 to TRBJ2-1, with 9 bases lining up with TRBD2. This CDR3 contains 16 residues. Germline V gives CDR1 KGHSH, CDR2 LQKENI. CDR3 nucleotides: TGTGCCAGCTCACCATCTCTAGCGGGGCTCTACGATGAGCAGTTCTTC. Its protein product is CASSPSLAGLYDEQFF.